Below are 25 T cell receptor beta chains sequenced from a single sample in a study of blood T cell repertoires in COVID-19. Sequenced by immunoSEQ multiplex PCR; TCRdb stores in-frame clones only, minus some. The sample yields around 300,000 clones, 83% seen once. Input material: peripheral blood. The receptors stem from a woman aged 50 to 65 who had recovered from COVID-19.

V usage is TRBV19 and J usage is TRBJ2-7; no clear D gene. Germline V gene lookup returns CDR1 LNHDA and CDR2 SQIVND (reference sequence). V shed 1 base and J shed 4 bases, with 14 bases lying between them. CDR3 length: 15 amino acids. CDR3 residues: CASSIGQVSRYEQYF. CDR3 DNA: TGTGCCAGTAGTATAGGCCAAGTCTCCAGGTACGAGCAGTACTTC.

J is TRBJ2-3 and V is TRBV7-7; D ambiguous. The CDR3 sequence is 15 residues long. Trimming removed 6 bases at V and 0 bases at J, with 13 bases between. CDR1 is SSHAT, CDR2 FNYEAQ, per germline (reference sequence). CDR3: CASSPGGISTDTQYF. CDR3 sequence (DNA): TGTGCCAGCAGTCCGGGTGGAATAAGCACAGATACGCAGTATTTT. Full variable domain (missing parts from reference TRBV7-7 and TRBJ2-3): GAGVSQSPRYKVTKRGQDVTLRCDPISSHATLYWYQQALGQGPEFLTYFNYEAQPDKSGLPSDRFSAERPEGSISTLTIQRTEQRDSAMYRCASSPGGISTDTQYFGPGTRLTVL.

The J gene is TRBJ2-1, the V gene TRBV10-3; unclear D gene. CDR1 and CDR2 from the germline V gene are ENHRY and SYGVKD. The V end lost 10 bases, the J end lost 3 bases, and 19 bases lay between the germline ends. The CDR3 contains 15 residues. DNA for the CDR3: TGTGCCACAATTTCCTCCCAGGTTCTCTACAATGAGCAGTTCTTC. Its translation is CATISSQVLYNEQFF.

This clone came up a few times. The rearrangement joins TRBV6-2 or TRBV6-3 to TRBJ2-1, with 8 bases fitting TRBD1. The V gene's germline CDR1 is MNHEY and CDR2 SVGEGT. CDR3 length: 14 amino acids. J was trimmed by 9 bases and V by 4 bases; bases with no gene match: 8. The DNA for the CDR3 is TGTGCCAGCAGTTCGGCAGGGGGCATGAGTGAGCAGTTCTTC. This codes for CASSSAGGMSEQFF.

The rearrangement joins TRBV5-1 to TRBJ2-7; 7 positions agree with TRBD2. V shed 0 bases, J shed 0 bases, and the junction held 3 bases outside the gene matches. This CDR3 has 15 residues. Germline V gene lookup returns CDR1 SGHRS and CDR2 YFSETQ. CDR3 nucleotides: TGCGCCAGCAGCTTGGGTGCGGGGGTCTCCTACGAGCAGTACTTC. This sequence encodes CASSLGAGVSYEQYF.

The CDR3 protein is CASSPETGGINEQFF. In DNA, the CDR3 is TGTGCCAGCTCACCAGAAACAGGGGGGATCAATGAGCAGTTCTTC. The rearrangement joins TRBV18 to TRBJ2-1; 8 bases are a match to TRBD1. Germline V lookup: CDR1 KGHSH, CDR2 LQKENI. With 2 bases clipped from V and 6 bases from J, the junction kept 6 bases outside the gene matches. CDR3 length: 15 amino acids.

As DNA, the CDR3 is TGTGCCAGCAGCTTAGATCTTGTGACAGCAAGAGAGACCCAGTACTTC. This encodes CASSLDLVTARETQYF. The chain recombines TRBV11-2 with TRBJ2-5; a possible D gene is TRBD1 (5 bases). The V gene lost 0 bases and the J gene lost 4 bases, with 15 bases spanning the gap. Germline lookup yields CDR1 SGHAT and CDR2 FQNNGV. The CDR3 has 16 residues.

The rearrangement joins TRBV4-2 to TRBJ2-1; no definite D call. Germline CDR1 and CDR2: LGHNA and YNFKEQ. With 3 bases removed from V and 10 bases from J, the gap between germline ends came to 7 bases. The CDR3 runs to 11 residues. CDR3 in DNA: TGTGCCAGCAGCCAGTTCTACGAGCAGTTCTTC. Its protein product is CASSQFYEQFF.

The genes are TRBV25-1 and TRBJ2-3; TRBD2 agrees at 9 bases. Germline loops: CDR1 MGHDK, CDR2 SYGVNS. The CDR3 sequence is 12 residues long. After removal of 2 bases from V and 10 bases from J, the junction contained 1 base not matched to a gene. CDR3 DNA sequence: TGTGCCAGCAGTGAAGCGGGGGGGGCGCAGTATTTT. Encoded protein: CASSEAGGAQYF.

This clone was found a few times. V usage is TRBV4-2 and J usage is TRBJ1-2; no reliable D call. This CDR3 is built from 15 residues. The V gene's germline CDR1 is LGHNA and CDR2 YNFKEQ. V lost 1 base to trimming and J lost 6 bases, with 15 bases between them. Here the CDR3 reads CASSQVSGQKHGYTF. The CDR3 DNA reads TGTGCCAGCAGCCAAGTGTCCGGTCAAAAACATGGCTACACCTTC.

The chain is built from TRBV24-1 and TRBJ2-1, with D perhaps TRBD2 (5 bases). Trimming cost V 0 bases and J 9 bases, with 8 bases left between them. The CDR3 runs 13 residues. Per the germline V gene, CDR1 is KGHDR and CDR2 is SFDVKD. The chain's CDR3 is CATSDLGRGEQFF. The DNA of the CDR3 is TGTGCCACCAGTGATTTGGGTCGGGGTGAGCAGTTCTTC.

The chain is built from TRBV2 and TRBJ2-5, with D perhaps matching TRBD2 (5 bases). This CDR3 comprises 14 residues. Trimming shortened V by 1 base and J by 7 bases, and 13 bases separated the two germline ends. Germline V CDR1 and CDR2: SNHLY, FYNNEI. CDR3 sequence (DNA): TGTGCCAGCAGTGAAGGGCCCGGCAGCGGGACCCAGTACTTC. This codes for CASSEGPGSGTQYF.

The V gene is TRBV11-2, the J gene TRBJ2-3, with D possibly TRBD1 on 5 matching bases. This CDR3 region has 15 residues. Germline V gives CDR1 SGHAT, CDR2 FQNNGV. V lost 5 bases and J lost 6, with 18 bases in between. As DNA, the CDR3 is TGTGCCAGCAGCCCCGGGCGCCAGGGTACGGATACGCAGTATTTT. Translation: CASSPGRQGTDTQYF.

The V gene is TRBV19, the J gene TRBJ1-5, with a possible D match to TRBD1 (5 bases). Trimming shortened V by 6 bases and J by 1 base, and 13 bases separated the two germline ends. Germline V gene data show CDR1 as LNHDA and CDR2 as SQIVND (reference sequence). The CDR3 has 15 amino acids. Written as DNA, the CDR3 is TGTGCCAGTAGAGCCCAGGGTTACAGCAATCAGCCCCAGCATTTT. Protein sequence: CASRAQGYSNQPQHF. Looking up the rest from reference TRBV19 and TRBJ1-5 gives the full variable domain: DGGITQSPKYLFRKEGQNVTLSCEQNLNHDAMYWYRQDPGQGLRLIYYSQIVNDFQKGDIAEGYSVSREKKESFPLTVTSAQKNPTAFYLCASRAQGYSNQPQHFGDGTRLSIL.

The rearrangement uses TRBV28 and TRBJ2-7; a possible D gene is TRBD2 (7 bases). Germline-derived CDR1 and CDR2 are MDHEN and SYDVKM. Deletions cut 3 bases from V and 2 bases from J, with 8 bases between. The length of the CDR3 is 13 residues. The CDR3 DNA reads TGTGCCAGCAGTTTGGGGGGGCCCTACGAGCAGTACTTC. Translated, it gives CASSLGGPYEQYF.

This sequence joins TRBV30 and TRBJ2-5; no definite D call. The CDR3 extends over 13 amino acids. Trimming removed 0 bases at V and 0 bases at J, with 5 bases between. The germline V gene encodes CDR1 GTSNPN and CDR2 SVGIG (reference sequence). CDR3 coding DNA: TGTGCCTGGAGTGTGAACTACCAAGAGACCCAGTACTTC. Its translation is CAWSVNYQETQYF.

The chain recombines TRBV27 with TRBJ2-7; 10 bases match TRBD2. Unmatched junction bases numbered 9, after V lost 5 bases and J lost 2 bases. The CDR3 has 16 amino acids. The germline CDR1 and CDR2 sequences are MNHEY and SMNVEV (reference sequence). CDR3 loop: CASSPRWTSGTYEQYF. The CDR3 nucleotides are TGTGCCAGCAGTCCAAGATGGACTAGCGGAACCTACGAGCAGTACTTC.

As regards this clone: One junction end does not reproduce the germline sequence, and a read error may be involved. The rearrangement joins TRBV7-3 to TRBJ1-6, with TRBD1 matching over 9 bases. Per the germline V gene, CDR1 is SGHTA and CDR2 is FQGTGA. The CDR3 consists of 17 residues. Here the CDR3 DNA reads TGTGCCAGCAGTTTAACCCGTTTGGGACAGGGTGTTTCACCCCTCCACTTT. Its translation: CASSLTRLGQGVSPLHF.

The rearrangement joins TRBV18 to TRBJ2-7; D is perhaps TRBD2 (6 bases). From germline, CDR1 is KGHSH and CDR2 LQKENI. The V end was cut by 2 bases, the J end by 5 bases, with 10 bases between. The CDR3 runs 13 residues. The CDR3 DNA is TGTGCCAGCTCACCAGCCGCGGGGAACGAGCAGTACTTC. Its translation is CASSPAAGNEQYF.

The DNA for the CDR3 is TGTGCCAGCAGCCAAGCGGGGGGACAGGGGTCGAACACCGGGGAGCTGTTTTTT. This codes for CASSQAGGQGSNTGELFF. This rearrangement joins TRBV4-2 to TRBJ2-2, with TRBD1 matching over 10 bases. The CDR3 runs to 18 residues. V lost 1 base to trimming and J lost 0 bases; unmatched junction nucleotides: 5. Per germline, CDR1 LGHNA and CDR2 YNFKEQ.

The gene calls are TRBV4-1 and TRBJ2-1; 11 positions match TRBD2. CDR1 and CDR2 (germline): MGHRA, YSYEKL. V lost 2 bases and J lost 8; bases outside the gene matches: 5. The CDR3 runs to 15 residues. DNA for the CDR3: TGCGCCAGCAGCCAAATAGCGGGGGGGCCGGATGAGCAGTTCTTC. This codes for CASSQIAGGPDEQFF.

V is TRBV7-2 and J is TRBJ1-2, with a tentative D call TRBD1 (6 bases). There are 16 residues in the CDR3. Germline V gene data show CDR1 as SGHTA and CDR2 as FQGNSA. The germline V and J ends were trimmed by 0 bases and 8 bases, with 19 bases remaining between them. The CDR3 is CASSLAPTRQGMGYTF. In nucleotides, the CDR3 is TGTGCCAGCAGCTTAGCGCCAACGCGGCAGGGGATGGGCTACACCTTC.

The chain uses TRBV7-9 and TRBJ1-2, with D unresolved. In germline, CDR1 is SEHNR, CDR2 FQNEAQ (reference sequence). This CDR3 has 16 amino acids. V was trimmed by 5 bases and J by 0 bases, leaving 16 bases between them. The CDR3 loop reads CASSPPRRGPNYGYTF. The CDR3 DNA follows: TGTGCCAGCAGCCCCCCCCGCCGAGGCCCTAACTATGGCTACACCTTC.

The CDR3 reads CASSQVGGNYGYTF. CDR3 nucleotides: TGTGCCAGCAGCCAAGTAGGAGGAAACTATGGCTACACCTTC. This sequence joins TRBV4-2 and TRBJ1-2; D unresolved. CDR3 length: 14 amino acids. Per the germline V gene, CDR1 is LGHNA and CDR2 is YNFKEQ. The V and J ends lost 1 base and 2 bases respectively, with 8 bases between them.

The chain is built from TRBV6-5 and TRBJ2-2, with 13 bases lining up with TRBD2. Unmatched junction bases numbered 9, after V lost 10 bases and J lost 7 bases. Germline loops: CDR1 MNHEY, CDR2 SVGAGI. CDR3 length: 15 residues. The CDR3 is CATKGLAGVSGELFF. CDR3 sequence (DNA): TGTGCCACCAAAGGACTAGCGGGAGTGAGCGGGGAGCTGTTTTTT.